The clone carrying this T cell receptor beta chain is a singleton in its sample. Germline-derived CDR1 and CDR2 are MNHNS and SASEGT. Deletions cut 3 bases from V and 0 bases from J, with 8 bases between. This CDR3 contains 14 residues. The data belong to a study of shared clonotypes between healthy human individuals. Profiling relied on immunoSEQ multiplex PCR, and the TCRdb table lists in-frame clones only, not all of them. The profile covers 2 million to 2.5 million clones, with almost 96% appearing a single time and approximately 0.13% taken by the ten largest. Sequenced sample: naive CD4+ T cells sorted from blood. Described subset: CD45RA+ positively selected. The sequence derives from a young man in good health. The chain couples TRBV6-1 to TRBJ1-2, with D unclear. CDR3 coding DNA: TGTGCCAGCAGTGAGGCACAAGCTAACTATGGCTACACCTTC. Translating gives CASSEAQANYGYTF.